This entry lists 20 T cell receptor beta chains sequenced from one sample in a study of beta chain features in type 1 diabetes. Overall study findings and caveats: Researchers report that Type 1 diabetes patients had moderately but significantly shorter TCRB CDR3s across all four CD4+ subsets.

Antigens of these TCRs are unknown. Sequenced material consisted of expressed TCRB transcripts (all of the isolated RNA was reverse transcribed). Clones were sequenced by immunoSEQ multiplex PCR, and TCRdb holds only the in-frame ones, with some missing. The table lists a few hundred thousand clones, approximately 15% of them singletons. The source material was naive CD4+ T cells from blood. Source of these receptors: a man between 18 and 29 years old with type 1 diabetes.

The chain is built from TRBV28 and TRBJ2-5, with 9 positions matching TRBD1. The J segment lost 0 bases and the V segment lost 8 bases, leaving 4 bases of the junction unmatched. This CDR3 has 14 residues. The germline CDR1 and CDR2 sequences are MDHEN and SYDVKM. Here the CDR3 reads CASSRQGDQETQYF. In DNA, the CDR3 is TGTGCCAGCTCGAGACAGGGGGACCAAGAGACCCAGTACTTC. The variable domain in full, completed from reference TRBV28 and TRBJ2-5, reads DVKVTQSSRYLVKRTGEKVFLECVQDMDHENMFWYRQDPGLGLRLIYFSYDVKMKEKGDIPEGYSVSREKKERFSLILESASTNQTSMYLCASSRQGDQETQYFGPGTRLLVL.

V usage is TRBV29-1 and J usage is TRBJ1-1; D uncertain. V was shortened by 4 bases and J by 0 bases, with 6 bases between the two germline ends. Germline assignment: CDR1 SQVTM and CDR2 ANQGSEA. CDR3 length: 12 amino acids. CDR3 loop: CSVGQVNTEAFF. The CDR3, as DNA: TGCAGCGTTGGTCAGGTGAACACTGAAGCTTTCTTT.

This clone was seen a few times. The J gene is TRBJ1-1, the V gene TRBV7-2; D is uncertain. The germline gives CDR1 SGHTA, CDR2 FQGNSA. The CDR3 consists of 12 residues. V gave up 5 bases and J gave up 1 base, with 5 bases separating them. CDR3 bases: TGTGCCAGCAGCCCGAGGAACACTGAAGCTTTCTTT. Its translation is CASSPRNTEAFF.

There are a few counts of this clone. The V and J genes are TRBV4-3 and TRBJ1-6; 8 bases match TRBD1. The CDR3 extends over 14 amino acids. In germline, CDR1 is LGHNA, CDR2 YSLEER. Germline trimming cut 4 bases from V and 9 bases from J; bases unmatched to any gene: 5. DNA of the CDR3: TGCGCCAGCAGCCGCGACAGGGGAGTTTCACCCCTCCACTTT. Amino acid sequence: CASSRDRGVSPLHF.

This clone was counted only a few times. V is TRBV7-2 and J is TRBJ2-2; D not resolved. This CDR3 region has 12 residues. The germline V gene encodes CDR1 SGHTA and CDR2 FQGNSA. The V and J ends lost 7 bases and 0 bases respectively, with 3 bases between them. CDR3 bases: TGTGCCAGCACTACGAACACCGGGGAGCTGTTTTTT. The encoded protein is CASTTNTGELFF.

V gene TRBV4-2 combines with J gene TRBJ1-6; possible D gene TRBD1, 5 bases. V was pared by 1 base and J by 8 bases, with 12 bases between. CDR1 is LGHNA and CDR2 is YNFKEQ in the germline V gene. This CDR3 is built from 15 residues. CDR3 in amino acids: CASSQVGGSDSPLHF. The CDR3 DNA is TGTGCCAGCAGCCAAGTCGGGGGGAGCGATTCACCCCTCCACTTT.

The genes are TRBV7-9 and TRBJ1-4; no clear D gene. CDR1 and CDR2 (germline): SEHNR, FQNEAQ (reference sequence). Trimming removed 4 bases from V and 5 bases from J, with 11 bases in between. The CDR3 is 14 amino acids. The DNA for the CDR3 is TGTGCCAGCAGCTCCCTCTGGGCCAATGAAAAACTGTTTTTT. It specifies CASSSLWANEKLFF.

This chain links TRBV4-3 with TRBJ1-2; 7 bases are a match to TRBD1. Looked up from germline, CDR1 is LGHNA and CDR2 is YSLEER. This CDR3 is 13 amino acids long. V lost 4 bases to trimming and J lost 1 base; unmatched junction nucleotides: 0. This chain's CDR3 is CASSRDSNYGYTF. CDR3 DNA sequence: TGCGCCAGCAGCCGGGACAGTAACTATGGCTACACCTTC.

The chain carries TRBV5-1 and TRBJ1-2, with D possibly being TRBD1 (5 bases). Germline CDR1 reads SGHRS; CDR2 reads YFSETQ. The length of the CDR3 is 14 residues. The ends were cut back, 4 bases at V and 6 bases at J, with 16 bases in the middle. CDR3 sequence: CASSQYPPQDGYTF. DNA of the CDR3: TGCGCCAGCAGCCAGTATCCCCCACAGGATGGCTACACCTTC. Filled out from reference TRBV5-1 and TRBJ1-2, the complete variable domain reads KAGVTQTPRYLIKTRGQQVTLSCSPISGHRSVSWYQQTPGQGLQFLFEYFSETQRNKGNFPGRFSGRQFSNSRSEMNVSTLELGDSALYLCASSQYPPQDGYTFGSGTRLTVV.

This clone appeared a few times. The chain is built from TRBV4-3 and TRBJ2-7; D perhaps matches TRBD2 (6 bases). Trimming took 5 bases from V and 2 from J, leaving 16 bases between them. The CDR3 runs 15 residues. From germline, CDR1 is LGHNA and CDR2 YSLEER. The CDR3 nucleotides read TGCGCCAGCAGCTCCCGGCAGGGAGGTACCTACGAGCAGTACTTC. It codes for CASSSRQGGTYEQYF.

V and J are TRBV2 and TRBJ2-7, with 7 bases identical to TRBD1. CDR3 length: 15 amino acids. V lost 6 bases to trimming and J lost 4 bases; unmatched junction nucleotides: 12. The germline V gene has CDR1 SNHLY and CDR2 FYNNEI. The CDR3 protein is CASSSRDRDFYEQYF. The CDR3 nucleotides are TGTGCCAGCAGCTCCCGGGACAGAGACTTTTACGAGCAGTACTTC.

The CDR3 DNA reads as TGTGCCACTGCTCCCCGACTAGCGGGAAATCACAATGAGCAGTTCTTC. This sequence encodes CATAPRLAGNHNEQFF. This chain links TRBV19 with TRBJ2-1, with 11 bases that match TRBD2. V trimming: 10 bases; J trimming: 5 bases; junction bases outside the gene matches: 13. This CDR3 is built from 16 residues. Germline V gene lookup returns CDR1 LNHDA and CDR2 SQIVND (reference sequence).

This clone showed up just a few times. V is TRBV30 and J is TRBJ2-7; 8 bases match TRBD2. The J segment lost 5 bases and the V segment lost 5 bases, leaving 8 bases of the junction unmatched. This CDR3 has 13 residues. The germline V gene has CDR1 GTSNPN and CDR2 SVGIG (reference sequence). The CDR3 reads CAWEKGLGNEQYF. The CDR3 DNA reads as TGTGCCTGGGAGAAGGGACTAGGAAACGAGCAGTACTTC.

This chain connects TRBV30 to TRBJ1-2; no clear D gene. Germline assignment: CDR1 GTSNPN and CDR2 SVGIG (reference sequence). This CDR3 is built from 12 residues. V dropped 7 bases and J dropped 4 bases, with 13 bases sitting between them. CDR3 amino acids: CASTGRSYGYTF. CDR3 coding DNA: TGTGCCTCGACCGGAAGGAGCTATGGCTACACCTTC.

The CDR3, as DNA: TGTGCCAGCAGCCCACTTAGGCCGACGGGGGAGTATTTT. Translated, it gives CASSPLRPTGEYF. The rearrangement links TRBV7-9 to TRBJ2-3; a possible D gene is TRBD2 (6 bases). Germline loops: CDR1 SEHNR, CDR2 FQNEAQ (reference sequence). V was pared by 5 bases and J by 13 bases, with 19 bases between. The CDR3 has 13 amino acids.

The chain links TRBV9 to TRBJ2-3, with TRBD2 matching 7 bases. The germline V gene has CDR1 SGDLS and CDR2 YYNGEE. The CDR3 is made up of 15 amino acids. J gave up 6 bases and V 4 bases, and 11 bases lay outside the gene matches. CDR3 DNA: TGTGCCAGCAGCATGACTAGCAACCCGTGGGATACGCAGTATTTT. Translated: CASSMTSNPWDTQYF.

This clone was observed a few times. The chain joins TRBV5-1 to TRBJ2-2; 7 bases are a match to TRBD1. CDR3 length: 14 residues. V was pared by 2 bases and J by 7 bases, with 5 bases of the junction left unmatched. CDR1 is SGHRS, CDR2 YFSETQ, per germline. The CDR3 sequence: CASSFTGAGGELFF. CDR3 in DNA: TGCGCCAGCAGCTTTACAGGGGCCGGCGGGGAGCTGTTTTTT. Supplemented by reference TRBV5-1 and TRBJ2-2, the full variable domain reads KAGVTQTPRYLIKTRGQQVTLSCSPISGHRSVSWYQQTPGQGLQFLFEYFSETQRNKGNFPGRFSGRQFSNSRSEMNVSTLELGDSALYLCASSFTGAGGELFFGEGSRLTVL.

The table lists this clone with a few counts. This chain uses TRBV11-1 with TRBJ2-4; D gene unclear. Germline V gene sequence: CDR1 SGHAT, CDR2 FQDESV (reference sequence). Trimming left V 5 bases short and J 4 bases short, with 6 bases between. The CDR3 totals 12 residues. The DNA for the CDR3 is TGTGCCAGCAGCCACGAGAAAAACATTCAGTACTTC. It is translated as CASSHEKNIQYF.

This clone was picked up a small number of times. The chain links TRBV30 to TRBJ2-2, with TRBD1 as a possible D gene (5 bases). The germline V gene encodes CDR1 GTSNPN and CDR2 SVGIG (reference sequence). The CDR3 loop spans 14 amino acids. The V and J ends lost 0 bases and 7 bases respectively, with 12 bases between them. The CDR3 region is CAWSVRGLGGELFF. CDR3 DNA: TGTGCCTGGAGTGTAAGGGGCCTGGGCGGGGAGCTGTTTTTT.

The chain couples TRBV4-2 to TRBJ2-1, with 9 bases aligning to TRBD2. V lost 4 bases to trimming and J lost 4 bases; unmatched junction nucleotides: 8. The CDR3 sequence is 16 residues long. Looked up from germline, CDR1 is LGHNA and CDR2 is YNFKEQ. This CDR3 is CASSLQVGLAYNEQFF. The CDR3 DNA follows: TGTGCCAGCAGCCTTCAGGTGGGACTAGCATACAATGAGCAGTTCTTC.